This T cell receptor beta chain was recorded in a study of radiotherapy plus CTLA-4 blockade in lung cancer. The CDR3 runs to 14 residues. CDR1 and CDR2 (germline): MNHNY, SVGAGI (reference sequence). The V gene lost 3 bases and the J gene lost 1 base, with 9 bases spanning the gap. Repertoires were generated with immunoSEQ multiplex PCR, while TCRdb's copy carries only in-frame clones and drops some. The table records around 130,000 clones, 90% of them present only once. The receptor was derived from a human donor with non-small cell lung cancer that progressed on radiotherapy plus ipilimumab. The gene calls are TRBV6-6 and TRBJ1-2, with D uncertain. Sequenced here: peripheral blood, sampled from a patient treated with radiotherapy plus ipilimumab. The CDR3 is CASSYVGFNYGYTF. The CDR3 DNA follows: TGTGCCAGCAGTTATGTGGGGTTTAACTATGGCTACACCTTC.